These 14 T cell receptor beta chains were all obtained from the same sample, sequenced in a study of T cells expressing NK-cell markers. TCRdb reprocessed the 5' RACE reads, keeping one entry per CDR3 protein, no DNA. The sample has 550,000 to 600,000 distinct CDR3 sequences; the top ten hold around 4%. The sample consisted of blood T cells: a sorted CD56 or NKG2C T cell subset, CD4+ or CD8+ T cells, or bulk PBMC T cells (not recorded which). The receptors derive from a young man in good health.

The chain uses TRBV12-3 or TRBV12-4 and TRBJ2-1; TCRdb proposes TRBD1, but this gene call is untestable without DNA. The CDR3 is 14 residues long. CDR3 protein: CASSDTSGWNEQFF.

The J gene is TRBJ2-3, the V gene TRBV15; TCRdb lists TRBD2, though no DNA is available to test this call. Germline CDR1 reads LNHNV; CDR2 reads YYDKDF (reference sequence). This CDR3 has 15 residues. CDR3 loop: CATETGEGSTDTQYF. The full variable domain, with the rest looked up from reference TRBV15 and TRBJ2-3, is DAMVIQNPRYQVTQFGKPVTLSCSQTLNHNVMYWYQQKSSQAPKLLFHYYDKDFNNEADTPDNFQSRRPNTSFCFLDIRSPGLGDTAMYLCATETGEGSTDTQYFGPGTRLTVL.

The J gene is TRBJ2-1, the V gene TRBV5-4; TCRdb outputs TRBD2, but without DNA this stays unchecked. This CDR3 has 16 amino acids. From germline, CDR1 is SGHNT and CDR2 YYREEE (reference sequence). The CDR3 is CASSLVGSGRYNEQFF.

This sequence joins TRBV5-1 and TRBJ2-2. From germline, CDR1 is SGHRS and CDR2 YFSETQ. CDR3 length: 14 amino acids. The CDR3 reads CASSAKLQTGELFF.

The chain combines TRBV18 with TRBJ2-7; the D call of TRBD1 rests on TCRdb alone, since no DNA is present to check it. The CDR3 spans 13 residues. CDR1 and CDR2 (germline): KGHSH, LQKENI. The CDR3 reads CASSPTGDYEQYF. Supplemented by reference TRBV18 and TRBJ2-7, the full variable domain reads NAGVMQNPRHLVRRRGQEARLRCSPMKGHSHVYWYRQLPEEGLKFMVYLQKENIIDESGMPKERFSAEFPKEGPSILRIQQVVRGDSAAYFCASSPTGDYEQYFGPGTRLTVT.

The CDR3 sequence: CASSTAFRGGNYEQYF. This sequence joins TRBV7-8 and TRBJ2-7; the TCRdb D gene call, TRBD1, has no DNA to confirm it. The V gene's germline CDR1 is SGHVS and CDR2 FQNEAQ. The CDR3 loop spans 16 amino acids.

The rearrangement links TRBV7-2 to TRBJ2-5; no DNA is available, so the TRBD1 call from TCRdb remains unchecked. The germline V gene has CDR1 SGHTA and CDR2 FQGNSA. The CDR3 sequence is 14 residues long. CDR3 residues: CASSLAQGQETQYF.

The V call is TRBV12-3 or TRBV12-4, the J call TRBJ2-7; TCRdb names TRBD2, which stays unverified in the absence of DNA. The CDR3 has 12 residues. The chain's CDR3 is CASRGTSYEQYF.

V and J are TRBV12-3 or TRBV12-4 and TRBJ1-2; there is no DNA to check the TCRdb D call of TRBD1. The CDR3 sequence is 12 residues long. CDR3 protein: CASSSPGQLYTF.

The gene calls are TRBV14 and TRBJ2-1; the TCRdb D gene call, TRBD1, has no DNA to confirm it. Germline CDR1 is SGHDN and CDR2 is FVKESK. CDR3 size: 13 residues. CDR3 amino acids: CASSQERTGGQFF.

This CDR3 is CASSAGNYGYTF. The chain carries TRBV28 and TRBJ1-2; TCRdb's D call of TRBD1 is untestable without DNA. This CDR3 spans 12 amino acids. CDR1 is MDHEN, CDR2 SYDVKM, per germline.

The V call is TRBV4-2, the J call TRBJ2-2. The CDR3 is made up of 15 amino acids. CDR1 and CDR2 (germline): LGHNA, YNFKEQ. The CDR3 sequence is CASSQDRLATGELFF.

The chain carries TRBV20-1 and TRBJ2-5; TCRdb reports TRBD1, a call that lacks DNA to check it against. Germline values: CDR1 DFQATT, CDR2 SNEGSKA (reference sequence). The CDR3 is made up of 13 amino acids. CDR3 in amino acids: CSASYRGGETQYF.

The gene calls are TRBV10-2 and TRBJ2-2; absent DNA, TCRdb's TRBD1 call cannot be checked. CDR1 WSHSY and CDR2 SAAADI come from the germline V gene. The CDR3 sequence is 18 residues long. CDR3 region: CASSESKGGLSNTGELFF.